The rows below give T cell receptor beta chains drawn from one sample of a study of OX40 agonist ivuxolimab in advanced cancers. Some clones are missing from TCRdb's copy, which holds only in-frame ones; the method was immunoSEQ multiplex PCR. The table includes about 91,000 clones, around 87% detected once. The input for sequencing was CD4+ or CD8+ T cells sorted from blood, taken in a trial of the OX40 agonist ivuxolimab. All receptors derive from an adult with an advanced solid tumor such as melanoma, head and neck, liver or kidney cancer. Both conserved end residues are part of each CDR3. Fields, in order: J gene, clone size, V gene, D gene, CDR3 protein, CDR3 DNA. The D gene is left open where the match is weak. Expanded clones get a size class; other rows say once, few or many, or leave the size out.

J: TRBJ2-1; size: once; V: TRBV10-3; D: TRBD1; CDR3: CAITTGQGAENEQFF; DNA: TGTGCCATCACCACCGGACAGGGGGCTGAGAATGAGCAGTTCTTC
J: TRBJ1-3; size: .; V: TRBV30; D: .; CDR3: CAWSRSNRGNTIYF; DNA: TGTGCCTGGAGTCGCTCGAATAGGGGAAACACCATATATTTT
J: TRBJ2-7; size: .; V: TRBV7-2; D: TRBD2; CDR3: CASSLWGLAGAEQYF; DNA: TGTGCCAGCAGCTTATGGGGACTAGCGGGAGCCGAGCAGTACTTC
J: TRBJ2-1; size: .; V: TRBV28; D: TRBD2; CDR3: CASIGTSETEQFF; DNA: TGTGCCAGCATCGGGACTAGCGAGACTGAGCAGTTCTTC
J: TRBJ1-2; size: .; V: TRBV5-5; D: TRBD1; CDR3: CASSLASIGGYFGYTF; DNA: TGTGCCAGCAGCTTGGCCAGTATAGGGGGCTATTTTGGCTACACCTTC
J: TRBJ2-2; size: .; V: TRBV5-1; D: TRBD2; CDR3: CASSFASGRASGELFF; DNA: TGCGCCAGCAGCTTCGCTAGCGGGAGGGCGTCCGGGGAGCTGTTTTTT
J: TRBJ2-3; size: .; V: TRBV30; D: .; CDR3: CAWSVRAGTLTDTQYF; DNA: TGTGCCTGGAGTGTAAGGGCAGGGACACTCACAGATACGCAGTATTTT
J: TRBJ2-2; size: few; V: TRBV4-1; D: .; CDR3: CASSQSSGVGELFF; DNA: TGCGCCAGCAGCCAAAGTTCGGGTGTCGGGGAGCTGTTTTTT
J: TRBJ1-1; size: .; V: TRBV7-9; D: .; CDR3: CASSFFTGNTEAFF; DNA: TGTGCCAGCAGCTTTTTCACAGGGAACACTGAAGCTTTCTTT
J: TRBJ1-4; size: .; V: TRBV5-1; D: .; CDR3: CASSLASWTVNEKLFF; DNA: TGCGCCAGCAGCTTGGCCTCCTGGACAGTTAATGAAAAACTGTTTTTT
J: TRBJ2-1; size: .; V: TRBV9; D: TRBD1; CDR3: CASTGTGDNEQFF; DNA: TGTGCCAGCACCGGGACAGGGGACAATGAGCAGTTCTTC
J: TRBJ1-5; size: .; V: TRBV19; D: TRBD1; CDR3: CASSRGQGRGQPQHF; DNA: TGTGCCAGTAGTAGGGGACAGGGGAGAGGACAGCCCCAGCATTTT
J: TRBJ1-3; size: .; V: TRBV6-6; D: TRBD1; CDR3: CASRVRDSSGNTIYF; DNA: TGTGCCAGCAGGGTCCGGGACAGCTCTGGAAACACCATATATTTT
J: TRBJ1-5; size: .; V: TRBV29-1; D: TRBD1; CDR3: CSVEREDRDGNQPQHF; DNA: TGCAGCGTTGAAAGAGAGGACAGGGACGGCAATCAGCCCCAGCATTTT
J: TRBJ2-7; size: once; V: TRBV2; D: .; CDR3: CATKWGYEQYF; DNA: TGTGCCACCAAGTGGGGATACGAGCAGTACTTC
J: TRBJ2-3; size: .; V: TRBV11-1; D: .; CDR3: CASSLAGGAGYF; DNA: TGTGCCAGCAGCTTAGCGGGGGGGGCAGGCTATTTT
J: TRBJ1-4; size: .; V: TRBV28; D: .; CDR3: CASSFTGPREKLFF; DNA: TGTGCCAGCAGTTTTACAGGGCCCAGGGAAAAACTGTTTTTT
J: TRBJ2-3; size: .; V: TRBV2; D: TRBD2; CDR3: CASRGEGYGDTQYF; DNA: TGTGCCAGCAGGGGGGAGGGGTATGGGGATACGCAGTATTTT
J: TRBJ2-1; size: .; V: TRBV27; D: TRBD2; CDR3: CASSLSLAGGRYNEQFF; DNA: TGTGCCAGCAGTTTAAGTCTAGCGGGAGGACGTTACAATGAGCAGTTCTTC
J: TRBJ2-3; size: .; V: TRBV5-1; D: TRBD2; CDR3: CASSLLGTSGRSTDTQYF; DNA: TGCGCCAGCAGCCTATTGGGTACTAGCGGGAGATCTACAGATACGCAGTATTTT
J: TRBJ2-3; size: .; V: TRBV18; D: .; CDR3: CASSGLLTATDTQYF; DNA: TGTGCCAGCTCCGGACTACTGACAGCCACAGATACGCAGTATTTT
J: TRBJ2-1; size: .; V: TRBV30; D: .; CDR3: CAWSVRNEQFF; DNA: TGTGCCTGGAGTGTGAGAAATGAGCAGTTCTTC
J: TRBJ1-2; size: .; V: TRBV5-1; D: .; CDR3: CASSLGVTGPYGYTF; DNA: TGCGCCAGCAGCTTGGGGGTGACAGGACCCTATGGCTACACCTTC